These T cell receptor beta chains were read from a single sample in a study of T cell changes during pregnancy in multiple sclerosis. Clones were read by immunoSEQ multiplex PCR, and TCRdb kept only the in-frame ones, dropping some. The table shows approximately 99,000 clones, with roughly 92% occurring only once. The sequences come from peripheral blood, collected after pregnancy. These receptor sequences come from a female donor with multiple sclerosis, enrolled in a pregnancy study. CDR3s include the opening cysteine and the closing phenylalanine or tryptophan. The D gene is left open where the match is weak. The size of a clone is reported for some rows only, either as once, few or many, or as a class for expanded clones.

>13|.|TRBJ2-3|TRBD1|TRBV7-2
CASRTGGVDTQYF
TGTGCCAGCAGGACAGGGGGCGTGGATACGCAGTATTTT
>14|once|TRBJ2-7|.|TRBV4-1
CASSQEHGIYEQYF
TGCGCCAGCAGCCAAGAACACGGGATCTACGAGCAGTACTTC
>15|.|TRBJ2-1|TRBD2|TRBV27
CASSPGLGIYNEQFF
TGTGCCAGCAGTCCGGGACTAGGCATTTACAATGAGCAGTTCTTC
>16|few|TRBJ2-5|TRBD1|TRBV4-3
CASSQEVPGQGETQYF
TGCGCCAGCAGCCAAGAAGTCCCGGGACAGGGAGAGACCCAGTACTTC
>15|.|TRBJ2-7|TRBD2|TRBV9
CASSVYSGSQYEQYF
TGTGCCAGCAGCGTATATAGCGGGAGCCAGTACGAGCAGTACTTC
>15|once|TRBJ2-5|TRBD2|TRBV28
CASRTGLVARESQYF
TGTGCCAGCAGAACTGGACTAGTGGCAAGAGAGTCCCAGTACTTC
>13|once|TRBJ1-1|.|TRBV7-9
CASTRGGAIEAFF
TGTGCCAGCACCCGTGGGGGGGCGATTGAAGCTTTCTTT
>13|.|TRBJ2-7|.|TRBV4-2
CASSQGRGGEQYF
TGTGCCAGCAGCCAAGGGAGAGGCGGAGAGCAGTACTTC
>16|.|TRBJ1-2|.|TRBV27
CASSLFARRKNYGYTF
TGTGCCAGCAGTTTATTTGCTAGGAGAAAGAACTATGGCTACACCTTC
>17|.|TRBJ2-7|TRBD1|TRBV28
CASRPGPGGSGSYEQYF
TGTGCCAGCAGACCTGGCCCAGGGGGCTCCGGGTCCTACGAGCAGTACTTC
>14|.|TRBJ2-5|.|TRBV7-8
CASSRTGFQETQYF
TGTGCCAGCAGCCGTACGGGGTTCCAAGAGACCCAGTACTTC
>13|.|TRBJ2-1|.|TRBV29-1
CSVEASVYNEQFF
TGCAGCGTTGAAGCCAGCGTTTACAATGAGCAGTTCTTC
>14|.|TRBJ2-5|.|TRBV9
CASSVGTGFETQYF
TGTGCCAGCAGCGTGGGAACAGGGTTTGAGACCCAGTACTTC
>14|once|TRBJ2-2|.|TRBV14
CASSHVRYTGELFF
TGTGCCAGCAGCCATGTCAGATACACCGGGGAGCTGTTTTTT
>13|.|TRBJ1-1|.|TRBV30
CAGSQDVGTEAFF
TGTGCCGGTTCACAGGACGTTGGAACTGAAGCTTTCTTT
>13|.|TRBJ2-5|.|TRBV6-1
CASRGQHQETQYF
TGTGCCAGCAGAGGACAACACCAAGAGACCCAGTACTTC
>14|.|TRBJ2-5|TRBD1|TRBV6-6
CASTPTGGVETQYF
TGTGCCAGCACTCCGACAGGGGGAGTAGAGACCCAGTACTTC
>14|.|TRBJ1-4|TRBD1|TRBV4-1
CASSQGTGIEKLFF
TGCGCCAGCAGCCAGGGGACAGGTATTGAAAAACTGTTTTTT
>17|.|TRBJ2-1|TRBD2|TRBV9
CASSGWGVDSGRNEQFF
TGTGCCAGCAGCGGCTGGGGGGTAGATAGCGGGAGAAATGAGCAGTTCTTC
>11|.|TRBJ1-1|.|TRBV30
CAWSGYQGAFF
TGTGCCTGGAGTGGATACCAGGGGGCTTTCTTT
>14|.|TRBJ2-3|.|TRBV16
CASSLTGSTDTQYF
TGTGCCAGCAGCCTCACAGGGAGCACAGATACGCAGTATTTT
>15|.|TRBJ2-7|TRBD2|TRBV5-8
CASSRGLAGDFEQYF
TGTGCCAGCAGCCGGGGACTAGCGGGAGATTTCGAGCAGTACTTC
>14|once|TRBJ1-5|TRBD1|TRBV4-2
CASSPETGEKPQHF
TGTGCCAGCAGCCCAGAGACAGGGGAGAAGCCCCAGCATTTT
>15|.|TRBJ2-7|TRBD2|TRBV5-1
CASTHGVAGPYEQYF
TGCGCCAGCACTCATGGGGTAGCGGGACCCTACGAGCAGTACTTC
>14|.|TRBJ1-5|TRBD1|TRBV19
CASRSDRLDQPQHF
TGTGCCAGTAGATCGGACAGGTTAGATCAGCCCCAGCATTTT
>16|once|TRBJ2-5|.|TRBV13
CASSFGGRRGQETQYF
TGTGCCAGCAGCTTTGGTGGAAGGAGAGGCCAAGAGACCCAGTACTTC
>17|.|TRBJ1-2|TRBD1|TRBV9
CASSVATWGQGSDGYTF
TGTGCCAGCAGCGTAGCTACTTGGGGACAGGGTTCCGATGGCTACACCTTC